The 9 T cell receptor beta chains presented below share a single source sample, sequenced in a study of cytomegalovirus exposure and HLA in healthy donors. Primers: 60 Vbeta forward and 13 Jbeta reverse. Profiled with immunoSEQ multiplex PCR; TCRdb holds only in-frame clones, not every one. The sample contains 150,000 or so clones, 77% of which appear only once. Sequencing used PBMCs. These receptors all come from a male donor in good health and CMV-seropositive.

The chain couples TRBV15 to TRBJ1-4, with TRBD1 matching 9 bases. Germline V gives CDR1 LNHNV, CDR2 YYDKDF (reference sequence). The length of the CDR3 is 14 residues. Trimming removed 4 bases from V and 8 bases from J; junction bases left unmatched: 5. CDR3 protein: CATSIRTGVEKLFF. DNA of the CDR3: TGTGCCACCAGCATTCGGACAGGGGTAGAAAAACTGTTTTTT.

This rearrangement joins TRBV29-1 to TRBJ1-3; D remains ambiguous. Trimming took off 6 bases at V and 4 bases at J, with 13 bases between the two ends. This CDR3 has 13 amino acids. Germline V gene sequence: CDR1 SQVTM, CDR2 ANQGSEA. CDR3 sequence reads: CSVTTLYGNTIYF. CDR3 coding DNA: TGCAGCGTGACAACCCTTTACGGAAACACCATATATTTT. The full variable domain, with the rest looked up from reference TRBV29-1 and TRBJ1-3, is SAVISQKPSRDICQRGTSLTIQCQVDSQVTMMFWYRQQPGQSLTLIATANQGSEATYESGFVIDKFPISRPNLTFSTLTVSNMSPEDSSIYLCSVTTLYGNTIYFGEGSWLTVV.

This chain uses TRBV30 with TRBJ1-5; TRBD1 matches at 11 bases. The germline CDR1 and CDR2 sequences are GTSNPN and SVGIG (reference sequence). The V segment lost 1 base and the J segment 5 bases; nucleotides outside the gene matches: 7. The CDR3 runs 16 residues. The CDR3 nucleotides are TGTGCCTGGAGTGCCTCCAGGACAGGGGGCCATCAGCCCCAGCATTTT. It specifies CAWSASRTGGHQPQHF.

DNA of the CDR3: TGTGCCAGCGCTGGTACACCCACCTACGAGCAGTACTTC. This sequence encodes CASAGTPTYEQYF. V and J are TRBV6-5 and TRBJ2-7; no definite D call. Germline V gives CDR1 MNHEY, CDR2 SVGAGI. This CDR3 is 13 amino acids long. The germline V and J ends were trimmed by 8 bases and 2 bases, with 13 bases remaining between them.

This clone has a handful of counts. An end of the junction differs from the germline gene, which may be a read error. As DNA, the CDR3 is TGTGCCAGCAGCCCGGCGGTCCAGGGATCTGGGGCCAACGGCCTGACTTTC. Protein product: CASSPAVQGSGANGLTF. The chain combines TRBV7-8 with TRBJ2-6; perhaps TRBD1 as D (5 bases). In germline, CDR1 is SGHVS, CDR2 FQNEAQ. This CDR3 contains 17 residues.

The chain links TRBV4-2 to TRBJ1-3, with D unresolved. V dropped 0 bases and J dropped 1 base, with 10 bases sitting between them. CDR1 and CDR2 from the germline V gene are LGHNA and YNFKEQ. The CDR3 loop spans 16 amino acids. The CDR3 sequence: CASSQEPAGSGNTIYF. Here the CDR3 DNA reads TGTGCCAGCAGCCAAGAACCTGCGGGGTCTGGAAACACCATATATTTT.

The chain uses TRBV2 and TRBJ1-5; 9 bases are a match to TRBD1. V shed 9 bases, J shed 4 bases, and the junction held 10 bases outside the gene matches. Looked up from germline, CDR1 is SNHLY and CDR2 is FYNNEI. The CDR3 runs 15 residues. The CDR3 coding sequence is TGTGCCAGTACTTTAATTGGGACAGGGAATCAGCCCCAGCATTTT. Translated: CASTLIGTGNQPQHF.

This chain joins TRBV19 and TRBJ2-1, with a weak D call TRBD2 (6 bases). Germline values: CDR1 LNHDA, CDR2 SQIVND (reference sequence). The V end was cut by 9 bases, the J end by 3 bases, with 30 bases between. The CDR3 runs to 19 residues. CDR3 DNA sequence: TGTGCCAGCCGACCCCGGGGGACGGCCGGACTACCCTTCTACAATGAGCAGTTCTTC. As protein: CASRPRGTAGLPFYNEQFF.

CDR3 DNA: TGCGCCAGCAGCTTGGAGGGGGTTGGCGATACGCAGTATTTT. Its translation is CASSLEGVGDTQYF. The rearrangement joins TRBV5-1 to TRBJ2-3; the D gene is possibly TRBD1 (6 bases). CDR1 is SGHRS, CDR2 YFSETQ, per germline. Trimming cost V 0 bases and J 6 bases, with 11 bases left between them. The CDR3 covers 14 residues.